Presented here are 27 T cell receptor beta chains from one specimen sequenced in a study of T cell repertoires in cytomegalovirus infection. TCRdb re-called the reads through MiXCR, storing one row per CDR3 protein. Of some 400,000 distinct CDR3 sequences in the sample, 15% to 20% were seen once. Sequencing input: PBMCs. The origin of the receptors is a human donor in good health (CMV status not recorded). Some clones in this sample may be carry-over from other donors' samples.

This clonotype was found many times. DNA for the CDR3: TGTGCCAGCAGCCCCCCCCGCAACATTCAGTACTTC. This gives the protein CASSPPRNIQYF. The chain uses TRBV7-2 and TRBJ2-4; D not certain. Trimming took off 5 bases at V and 7 bases at J, with 9 bases between the two ends. Germline V lookup: CDR1 SGHTA, CDR2 FQGNSA. The CDR3 covers 12 residues.

This clonotype has more than one count but fewer than ten. The chain is built from TRBV7-2 and TRBJ2-1; D possibly uses TRBD1 or TRBD2 (7 bases each). In germline, CDR1 is SGHTA, CDR2 FQGNSA. This CDR3 is built from 17 residues. V was cut by 1 base and J by 0 bases, with 13 bases left in between. The CDR3 region is CASSLDRGLRSYNEQFF. The CDR3 DNA reads TGTGCCAGCAGCTTAGACAGGGGACTACGCTCCTACAATGAGCAGTTCTTC.

This clonotype was picked up a small number of times. The chain is built from TRBV12-3 or TRBV12-4 and TRBJ2-4; no clear D gene. Trimming left V 3 bases short and J 0 bases short, with 9 bases between. This CDR3 is 15 amino acids long. As DNA, the CDR3 is TGTGCCAGCAGTTTCCCCGGGTTAGCCAAAAACATTCAGTACTTC. Translating gives CASSFPGLAKNIQYF.

The chain recombines TRBV7-9 with TRBJ2-5; D might be TRBD1 (5 bases). V was clipped by 6 bases and J by 5 bases, with 16 bases between them. This CDR3 is built from 14 residues. Germline V CDR1 and CDR2: SEHNR, FQNEAQ (reference sequence). The CDR3 DNA follows: TGTGCCAGCAGTCGAGACAGTAATCAGGAGACCCAGTACTTC. Its protein is CASSRDSNQETQYF.

The rearrangement joins TRBV7-2 to TRBJ2-7; 9 bases are a match to TRBD1. There are 14 residues in the CDR3. Germline trimming cut 6 bases from V and 4 bases from J; bases unmatched to any gene: 7. Germline V CDR1 and CDR2: SGHTA, FQGNSA. Here the CDR3 DNA reads TGTGCCAGCAGGGCGGACAGGGGAGTGTACGAGCAGTACTTC. Residues: CASRADRGVYEQYF. The entire variable domain, with the rest obtained from reference TRBV7-2 and TRBJ2-7, is as follows: GAGVSQSPSNKVTEKGKDVELRCDPISGHTALYWYRQSLGQGLEFLIYFQGNSAPDKSGLPSDRFSAERTGGSVSTLTIQRTQQEDSAVYLCASRADRGVYEQYFGPGTRLTVT.

This clonotype occurred a few times. The DNA of the CDR3 is TGCGCCAGCAGTCAGTTTGGACTAGGGCAAGAGACCCAGTACTTC. This sequence encodes CASSQFGLGQETQYF. The chain links TRBV23-1 to TRBJ2-5, with 7 bases lining up with TRBD2. TRBV23-1 is assigned to the ORF class and has an uncertain function. The CDR3 totals 15 residues. The J segment lost 2 bases and the V segment lost 3 bases, leaving 6 bases of the junction unmatched.

This sequence joins TRBV18 and TRBJ1-3; 8 bases match TRBD1. The CDR3 length is 15 residues. Germline V gene lookup returns CDR1 KGHSH and CDR2 LQKENI. Trimming cost V 3 bases and J 4 bases; bases outside gene matches: 5. CDR3 sequence (DNA): TGTGCCAGCTCACCTGGGACAGGACGGGGAAACACCATATATTTT. Translation gives CASSPGTGRGNTIYF.

This clonotype was picked up many times. This chain uses TRBV7-2 with TRBJ1-1; tentative D call: TRBD1 (6 bases). Germline values: CDR1 SGHTA, CDR2 FQGNSA. The CDR3 loop spans 13 amino acids. Trimming stripped 0 bases from V and 8 bases from J, with 10 bases between. CDR3 region: CASSLADRYEAFF. DNA for the CDR3: TGTGCCAGCAGCTTAGCTGACAGGTACGAAGCTTTCTTT. The full variable domain, its missing parts supplied by reference TRBV7-2 and TRBJ1-1, is GAGVSQSPSNKVTEKGKDVELRCDPISGHTALYWYRQSLGQGLEFLIYFQGNSAPDKSGLPSDRFSAERTGGSVSTLTIQRTQQEDSAVYLCASSLADRYEAFFGQGTRLTVV.

Only a few counts were recorded for this clonotype. V is TRBV20-1 and J is TRBJ1-4, with D unclear. Trimming left V 4 bases short and J 7 bases short, with 16 bases between. Germline CDR1 reads DFQATT; CDR2 reads SNEGSKA (reference sequence). The CDR3 spans 14 residues. The CDR3 sequence is CSATRPDAFEKLFF. CDR3 bases: TGCAGTGCTACCAGGCCAGACGCCTTTGAAAAACTGTTTTTT.

This clonotype has more than one count but fewer than ten. This chain uses TRBV20-1 with TRBJ2-3; D perhaps matches TRBD2 (6 bases). V lost 8 bases and J lost 1, with 13 bases in between. The CDR3 is made up of 13 amino acids. From germline, CDR1 is DFQATT and CDR2 SNEGSKA (reference sequence). The CDR3 is CSTGLPGTDTQYF. For the CDR3, the DNA is TGCAGTACGGGACTTCCGGGCACAGATACGCAGTATTTT.

This clonotype was seen more than once but under ten times. The chain uses TRBV15 and TRBJ2-7, with D tentatively TRBD1 (6 bases). V lost 0 bases and J 2 bases, leaving 20 bases between the germline ends. Germline V gene data show CDR1 as LNHNV and CDR2 as YYDKDF (reference sequence). The CDR3 runs 18 residues. This CDR3 is CATSRDSGGQWRPYEQYF. DNA of the CDR3: TGTGCCACCAGCAGAGATTCAGGTGGACAGTGGAGGCCCTACGAGCAGTACTTC.

This sequence joins TRBV27 and TRBJ2-4; 7 bases fit TRBD1. The CDR3 is 13 residues long. Trimming cost V 8 bases and J 15 bases; bases outside gene matches: 16. Per the germline V gene, CDR1 is MNHEY and CDR2 is SMNVEV (reference sequence). Here the CDR3 DNA reads TGTGCCAGCCGAGGAAGGGACGCAGGGGGTCGGTACTTC. Protein sequence: CASRGRDAGGRYF.

This clonotype was picked up many times. The chain employs TRBV7-2 and TRBJ2-7; no firm D call. Trimming pared 5 bases from V and 0 bases from J, leaving 5 bases between. CDR1 is SGHTA, CDR2 FQGNSA, per germline. The CDR3 sequence is 12 residues long. DNA for the CDR3: TGTGCCAGCAGCGTTAGCTCCTACGAGCAGTACTTC. Its translation is CASSVSSYEQYF.

This clonotype has just a few counts. This sequence joins TRBV7-9 and TRBJ1-2, with D perhaps TRBD1 (6 bases). V lost 5 bases to trimming and J lost 7 bases, with 11 bases between them. CDR3 size: 12 residues. Germline V lookup: CDR1 SEHNR, CDR2 FQNEAQ (reference sequence). In DNA, the CDR3 is TGTGCCAGCAGCCACGGACAGATTGGCTACACCTTC. Translated: CASSHGQIGYTF.

The rearrangement joins TRBV4-1 to TRBJ2-2; a possible D gene is TRBD1 (5 bases). The CDR3 length is 14 residues. Trimming removed 1 base from V and 3 bases from J, with 6 bases in between. CDR1 is MGHRA, CDR2 YSYEKL, per germline. In nucleotides, the CDR3 is TGCGCCAGCAGCCAAGGACAGTACACCGGGGAGCTGTTTTTT. The encoded protein is CASSQGQYTGELFF.

The gene calls are TRBV7-7 and TRBJ2-1; tentatively, D is TRBD1 (5 bases). The germline V gene has CDR1 SSHAT and CDR2 FNYEAQ (reference sequence). The ends were cut back, 1 base at V and 4 bases at J, with 14 bases in the middle. The CDR3 is 16 amino acids. The CDR3 sequence: CASSLVAGNQYNEQFF. CDR3 DNA: TGTGCCAGCAGCTTAGTGGCAGGGAACCAATACAATGAGCAGTTCTTC.

The chain employs TRBV20-1 and TRBJ1-6, with D unresolved. Germline-derived CDR1 and CDR2 are DFQATT and SNEGSKA (reference sequence). Between the trimmed V and J ends, which lost 3 bases and 9 bases, there was a span of 3 bases. The CDR3 runs 10 residues. The CDR3 here is CSASASPLHF. CDR3 coding DNA: TGCAGTGCTAGTGCTTCACCCCTCCACTTT.

This clonotype was observed many times. This chain joins TRBV7-2 and TRBJ2-1, with TRBD2 identical over 7 bases. V lost 2 bases to trimming and J lost 6 bases; unmatched junction nucleotides: 7. CDR1 and CDR2 from the germline V gene are SGHTA and FQGNSA. There are 15 residues in the CDR3. The CDR3 nucleotides are TGTGCCAGCAGCTTATTTGGTGGCGGGAGCAATGAGCAGTTCTTC. Translated, it gives CASSLFGGGSNEQFF.

The sample holds a few counts of this clonotype. The gene calls are TRBV5-1 and TRBJ2-7; 7 nucleotides line up with TRBD2. CDR1 SGHRS and CDR2 YFSETQ come from the germline V gene. J was trimmed by 6 bases and V by 1 base; bases with no gene match: 10. This CDR3 is built from 15 residues. CDR3 DNA: TGCGCCAGCAGCTTGTCTTCACGCAGGGAGGGCGAGCAGTACTTC. Its protein is CASSLSSRREGEQYF. The full variable domain, rest sourced from reference TRBV5-1 and TRBJ2-7, is KAGVTQTPRYLIKTRGQQVTLSCSPISGHRSVSWYQQTPGQGLQFLFEYFSETQRNKGNFPGRFSGRQFSNSRSEMNVSTLELGDSALYLCASSLSSRREGEQYFGPGTRLTVT.

This clonotype was seen just once. The chain combines TRBV6-2 or TRBV6-3 with TRBJ2-3; 8 bases agree with TRBD2. Germline V CDR1 and CDR2: MNHEY, SVGEGT. Trimming took 8 bases from V and 11 from J; bases not matched to a gene: 9. The CDR3 loop spans 12 amino acids. CDR3 nucleotide sequence: TGTGCCAGCGGACAAGGTCTAGCGGGGCAGTATTTT. It translates to CASGQGLAGQYF.

The chain combines TRBV19 with TRBJ1-6; possibly TRBD1 for D (6 bases). The CDR3 has 16 amino acids. V lost 5 bases and J lost 8, with 19 bases in between. Germline CDR1 is LNHDA and CDR2 is SQIVND (reference sequence). CDR3 region: CASSLSGTSSHSPLHF. The CDR3 DNA sequence: TGTGCCAGTAGTCTCTCTGGGACAAGCAGCCATTCACCCCTCCACTTT.

This clonotype was seen many times. V usage is TRBV12-3 or TRBV12-4 and J usage is TRBJ1-1, with D possibly being TRBD1 (6 bases). V was shortened by 6 bases and J by 7 bases, with 15 bases between the two germline ends. This CDR3 has 13 residues. The CDR3 here is CASSLGGPIEAFF. CDR3 nucleotide sequence: TGTGCCAGCAGCCTAGGGGGGCCGATTGAAGCTTTCTTT.

In its sample, this clonotype was seen many times. This chain uses TRBV28 with TRBJ2-5, with D possibly being TRBD2 (5 bases). The length of the CDR3 is 16 residues. CDR1 and CDR2 (germline): MDHEN, SYDVKM. V was shortened by 6 bases and J by 4 bases, with 21 bases between the two germline ends. CDR3 protein: CASRPDGRWERETQYF. CDR3 coding DNA: TGTGCCAGCAGACCAGACGGCCGCTGGGAGCGAGAGACCCAGTACTTC.

V usage is TRBV6-2 or TRBV6-3 and J usage is TRBJ2-7; D possibly corresponds to TRBD1 (5 bases). This CDR3 spans 14 amino acids. Germline V gene lookup returns CDR1 MNHEY and CDR2 SVGEGT. V was shortened by 7 bases and J by 7 bases, with 20 bases between the two germline ends. The CDR3 DNA sequence: TGTGCCAGCAACAAGGGGCAGGTAGGATATGAGCAGTACTTC. Its translation: CASNKGQVGYEQYF.

V gene TRBV12-3 or TRBV12-4 combines with J gene TRBJ1-5; the match to TRBD1 covers 9 bases. The CDR3 loop spans 14 amino acids. The trim removed 2 bases at V and 6 bases at J, leaving 2 bases unmatched. Here the CDR3 reads CASSLLDRGQPQHF. CDR3 nucleotides: TGTGCCAGCAGTTTACTGGACAGGGGTCAGCCCCAGCATTTT.

This clonotype showed up just a few times. J is TRBJ2-3 and V is TRBV19; TRBD1 or TRBD2 may be the D gene (5 bases each). V was shortened by 10 bases and J by 1 base, with 12 bases between the two germline ends. This CDR3 region has 13 residues. Germline assignment: CDR1 LNHDA and CDR2 SQIVND (reference sequence). CDR3 residues: CATEGQGTDTQYF. The CDR3 DNA sequence: TGTGCCACCGAGGGGCAGGGCACAGATACGCAGTATTTT.

This clonotype was observed at least ten times. The junction departs from the called germline gene at one end, perhaps through a read error. The chain joins TRBV4-1 to TRBJ1-1; no clear D gene. CDR1 and CDR2 from the germline V gene are MGHRA and YSYEKL. The CDR3 consists of 12 residues. CDR3 DNA sequence: TGCGCCAGCAGCCAACTTGGAACCACCTTGGATTTT. This gives the protein CASSQLGTTLDF.